The 5 T cell receptor beta chains listed next were all sequenced from one sample in a study of tumor T cells in aggressive B-cell lymphoma. Produced via immunoSEQ multiplex PCR; TCRdb's table is partial and in-frame only. Of thousands of clones listed, 90% to 95% are singletons. The specimen was tumor tissue. The receptors shown here come from an adult with diffuse large B cell lymphoma.

The chain has TRBV30 and TRBJ1-6, with 11 bases aligning to TRBD1. The CDR3 loop spans 15 amino acids. The V gene's germline CDR1 is GTSNPN and CDR2 SVGIG (reference sequence). Trimming removed 2 bases from V and 9 bases from J; junction bases left unmatched: 6. The CDR3 nucleotides are TGTGCCTGGAGTCTGGACAGGGGGCGAGCTTCACCCCTCCACTTT. Protein: CAWSLDRGRASPLHF.

The rearrangement links TRBV7-8 to TRBJ2-7, with TRBD2 identical over 7 bases. V lost 4 bases, J lost 3 bases, and 9 bases stayed unmatched. The CDR3 extends over 15 amino acids. The V gene's germline CDR1 is SGHVS and CDR2 FQNEAQ. CDR3 nucleotides: TGTGCCAGCAGCTCAACGGACCGGGGGGTCTACGAGCAGTACTTC. It yields the protein CASSSTDRGVYEQYF.

The genes are TRBV27 and TRBJ2-1, with TRBD2 identical over 10 bases. V lost 4 bases, J lost 6 bases, and 9 bases stayed unmatched. The germline CDR1 and CDR2 sequences are MNHEY and SMNVEV (reference sequence). CDR3 length: 16 residues. As DNA, the CDR3 is TGTGCCAGCAGTTCCCACGAAGCGGGAGGGGTCAATGAGCAGTTCTTC. It yields the protein CASSSHEAGGVNEQFF.

The chain couples TRBV6-1 to TRBJ2-7, with 7 bases aligning to TRBD2. V lost 3 bases and J lost 1; bases outside the gene matches: 0. This CDR3 is built from 13 residues. In germline, CDR1 is MNHNS, CDR2 SASEGT. In DNA form, the CDR3 reads TGTGCCAGCAGTGAGGGAGGGTCCTACGAGCAGTACTTC. This encodes CASSEGGSYEQYF.

The chain employs TRBV19 and TRBJ1-1, with 9 bases matching TRBD1. Trimming at V came to 7 bases and at J to 3 bases, leaving 9 bases not matched to a gene. The V gene's germline CDR1 is LNHDA and CDR2 SQIVND (reference sequence). The CDR3 runs 15 residues. This CDR3 reads CASIDRGGIHTEAFF. In DNA, the CDR3 is TGTGCCAGTATAGACAGGGGGGGAATTCACACTGAAGCTTTCTTT.